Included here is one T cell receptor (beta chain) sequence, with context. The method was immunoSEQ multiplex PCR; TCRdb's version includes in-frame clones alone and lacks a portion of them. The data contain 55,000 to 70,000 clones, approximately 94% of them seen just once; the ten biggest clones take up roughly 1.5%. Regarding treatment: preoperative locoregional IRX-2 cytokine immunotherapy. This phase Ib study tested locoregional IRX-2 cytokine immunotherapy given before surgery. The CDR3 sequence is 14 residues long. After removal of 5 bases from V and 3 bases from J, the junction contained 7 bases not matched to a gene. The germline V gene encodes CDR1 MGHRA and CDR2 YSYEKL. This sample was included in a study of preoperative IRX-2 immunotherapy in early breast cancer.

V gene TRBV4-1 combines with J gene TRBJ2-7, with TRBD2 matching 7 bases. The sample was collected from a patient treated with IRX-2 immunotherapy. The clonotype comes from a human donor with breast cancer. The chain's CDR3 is CASSAGRGNYEQYF. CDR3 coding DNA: TGCGCCAGCAGCGCGGGGCGGGGGAACTACGAGCAGTACTTC.